This T cell receptor beta chain was captured by sequencing in a study of Ad26.COV2.S vaccination and SARS-CoV-2 variants. The CDR3 is 15 amino acids. Germline CDR1 is LGHDT and CDR2 is YNNKEL (reference sequence). Trimming removed 2 bases from V and 7 bases from J; junction bases left unmatched: 8. Specified treatment: 19 received Ad26.COV2.S at low or high dose, single or two shots; 5 received placebo; per-sample allocation not given. Sampling was performed 63 days after the first vaccine or placebo injection. Measured with immunoSEQ multiplex PCR; TCRdb has only the in-frame clones, and not every one. The sample carries about 420,000 clones, around 87% recorded once.

This material consisted of peripheral blood, taken in a trial of Ad26.COV2.S vaccine versus placebo. This chain uses TRBV3-1 (or the pseudogene TRBV3-2) with TRBJ1-5, with 7 bases fitting TRBD1. The sequence was collected from a person between 18 and 65 years old who received the Ad26.COV2.S COVID-19 vaccine or a placebo. In nucleotides, the CDR3 is TGTGCCAGCAGCCAAATCTACAGGGGTTGGCAGCCCCAGCATTTT. Its translation: CASSQIYRGWQPQHF.